Sequencing of this T cell receptor beta chain was carried out in a study of blood T cell repertoires in COVID-19. On the study more broadly: Acute and convalescent COVID-19 samples came from the United States, Italy and Spain. T cells, B-cell-depleted T cells, or PBMCs supplied cDNA or gDNA.

V gave up 4 bases and J gave up 4 bases, with 10 bases separating them. The CDR3 consists of 13 residues. The germline gives CDR1 ENHRY, CDR2 SYGVKD. Source study methods: The assay estimated nucleated cells by amplifying reference gene primers. Libraries were prepared by immunoSEQ multiplex PCR; TCRdb keeps only in-frame clonotypes and omits some of them. The V and J calls and clone size come from that table; D and trimming were worked out from the DNA. The sample lists 380,000 or so clones, about 89% occurring once. The chain joins TRBV10-3 to TRBJ1-1; D remains ambiguous. The specimen was peripheral blood. The sequence was collected from a man aged 35-49 years with acute or convalescent COVID-19. CDR3 DNA: TGTGCCATCAGTGGGTTTGGGAGCACTGAAGCTTTCTTT. Translation: CAISGFGSTEAFF.